These 20 T cell receptor beta chains share one sample of origin, sequenced in a study of regulatory T cells in long-lasting Graves disease. Time point denoted: newly diagnosed GD, antithyroid drugs for less than 3 months. PBMC RNA was the source of the TCR library. Construction of TCR beta libraries relied on iRepertoire HTBI primers and on Arm-PCR targeting CDR3 regions. TCRdb re-analysed the multiplex PCR reads in MiXCR, keeping a single row per CDR3 protein. The sample has about 450,000 distinct CDR3 sequences; about a sixth are singletons. The data were also submitted as part of a second study, on T cells in Graves' hyperthyroidism and ophthalmopathy.

This sample comprised peripheral blood mononuclear cells (PBMCs), obtained at new diagnosis, from a patient treated with antithyroid drugs. The source is a woman aged 25 to 45 with Graves disease.

This clonotype was counted ten times or more. An end of the junction does not agree with germline; a read error may underlie this. The chain joins TRBV28 to TRBJ2-7, with D possibly TRBD2 on 5 matching bases. CDR3 length equals 13 residues. Germline lookup yields CDR1 MDHEN and CDR2 SYDVKM. CDR3 sequence reads: CASSSPGKGAVDF. The CDR3 DNA reads as TGTGCCAGCAGTTCCCCTGGAAAAGGAGCGGTGGACTTC. The full variable domain, with the rest looked up from reference TRBV28 and TRBJ2-7, is DVKVTQSSRYLVKRTGEKVFLECVQDMDHENMFWYRQDPGLGLRLIYFSYDVKMKEKGDIPEGYSVSREKKERFSLILESASTNQTSMYLCASSSPGKGAVDFGPGTRLTVT.

This clonotype has a count of ten or more. The V gene is TRBV18, the J gene TRBJ2-2; the D is unclear. Trimming pared 6 bases from V and 3 bases from J, leaving 8 bases between. CDR3 length: 13 amino acids. Germline V gives CDR1 KGHSH, CDR2 LQKENI. For the CDR3, the DNA is TGTGCCAGCTCCGTCTCGGACACCGGGGAGCTGTTTTTT. Protein sequence: CASSVSDTGELFF.

This clonotype was observed many times. This sequence joins TRBV27 and TRBJ2-3; the D gene could be TRBD1 or TRBD2 (5 bases each). The CDR3 runs 15 residues. CDR1 and CDR2 (germline): MNHEY, SMNVEV (reference sequence). Trimming left V 0 bases short and J 0 bases short, with 7 bases between. Written as DNA, the CDR3 is TGTGCCAGCAGTTTATCGGGGGTTAGCACAGATACGCAGTATTTT. It is translated as CASSLSGVSTDTQYF.

J is TRBJ1-6 and V is TRBV20-1, with TRBD1 identical over 10 bases. V shed 2 bases and J 10 bases; nucleotides not matched to a gene: 11. Germline loops: CDR1 DFQATT, CDR2 SNEGSKA (reference sequence). The CDR3 is 16 amino acids. This CDR3 is CSARRPGQGKESPLHF. Here the CDR3 DNA reads TGCAGTGCTAGACGACCGGGACAGGGGAAAGAATCACCCCTCCACTTT.

This clonotype has a count of ten or more. This chain links TRBV20-1 with TRBJ2-1; D gene unclear. Germline-derived CDR1 and CDR2 are DFQATT and SNEGSKA (reference sequence). The CDR3 spans 15 residues. V gave up 3 bases and J gave up 0 bases, with 12 bases separating them. The CDR3 loop is CSASRSSASYNEQFF. DNA for the CDR3: TGCAGTGCTAGTCGGTCCAGCGCCTCCTACAATGAGCAGTTCTTC.

Many counts were recorded for this clonotype. The chain is built from TRBV20-1 and TRBJ2-7, with D perhaps TRBD1 (6 bases). The germline gives CDR1 DFQATT, CDR2 SNEGSKA (reference sequence). Trimming took 5 bases from V and 5 from J, leaving 13 bases between them. There are 12 residues in the CDR3. CDR3 loop: CSASRGTHEQYF. In nucleotides, the CDR3 is TGCAGTGCTTCTAGGGGGACCCACGAGCAGTACTTC.

In its sample, this clonotype was seen many times. The V gene is TRBV6-1, the J gene TRBJ2-1; the D gene is possibly TRBD1 (5 bases). Germline values: CDR1 MNHNS, CDR2 SASEGT. The CDR3 has 13 residues. Trimming stripped 10 bases from V and 0 bases from J, with 10 bases between. CDR3 sequence reads: CATQGSSYNEQFF. For the CDR3, the DNA is TGTGCCACCCAGGGTTCCTCCTACAATGAGCAGTTCTTC.

Note on this clonotype: Just one base apart from a much larger clone, this may be a read error. The chain joins TRBV28 to TRBJ2-7; TRBD2 aligns across 9 bases. Trimming cost V 4 bases and J 6 bases; bases outside gene matches: 13. This CDR3 comprises 16 residues. Germline V gene lookup returns CDR1 MDHEN and CDR2 SYDVKM. CDR3 in amino acids: CASSSIVAGDGCEQYF. Written as DNA, the CDR3 is TGTGCCAGCAGTTCCATAGTAGCGGGAGACGGTTGCGAGCAGTACTTC.

The chain links TRBV10-1 to TRBJ1-5; D is undetermined. Looked up from germline, CDR1 is WNHNN and CDR2 is SYGVQD (reference sequence). The length of the CDR3 is 18 residues. Trimming took off 1 base at V and 0 bases at J, with 16 bases between the two ends. For the CDR3, the DNA is TGCGCCAGCAGTGAGTATGGCAGGCGAGCTTATAGCAATCAGCCCCAGCATTTT. Translated, it gives CASSEYGRRAYSNQPQHF.

This clonotype was recorded many times. The V gene is TRBV6-2 or TRBV6-3, the J gene TRBJ1-1, with unresolved D. This CDR3 comprises 14 residues. Germline V gene sequence: CDR1 MNHEY, CDR2 SVGEGT. With 7 bases removed from V and 2 bases from J, the gap between germline ends came to 14 bases. This CDR3 is CASKLAATNTEAFF. The CDR3 DNA sequence: TGTGCCAGCAAGTTGGCAGCCACCAACACTGAAGCTTTCTTT.

This clonotype has only a few counts. This sequence joins TRBV6-2 or TRBV6-3 and TRBJ2-1, with 12 bases identical to TRBD2. This CDR3 is 15 amino acids long. Losses at the gene ends were 2 bases for V and 7 bases for J; bases not matched to a gene: 3. Germline V lookup: CDR1 MNHEY, CDR2 SVGEGT. CDR3 residues: CASSYRLAGANEQFF. DNA of the CDR3: TGTGCCAGCAGTTACCGACTAGCGGGAGCGAATGAGCAGTTCTTC.

This clonotype was recorded at least ten times. The genes are TRBV20-1 and TRBJ2-7; D is possibly TRBD1 (6 bases). V was pared by 2 bases and J by 3 bases, with 17 bases between. The CDR3 has 15 residues. Germline V gives CDR1 DFQATT, CDR2 SNEGSKA (reference sequence). CDR3 nucleotide sequence: TGCAGTGCTAGACACATACAGGGTGCAAACTACGAGCAGTACTTC. Encoded protein: CSARHIQGANYEQYF.

This chain links TRBV28 with TRBJ2-7; TRBD1 agrees at 9 bases. V lost 7 bases to trimming and J lost 5 bases; unmatched junction nucleotides: 12. CDR1 and CDR2 (germline): MDHEN, SYDVKM. The CDR3 sequence is 15 residues long. CDR3 in DNA: TGTGCCAGCACCCCTGGGGACAGGGCCTTGGACGAGCAGTACTTC. Amino acid sequence: CASTPGDRALDEQYF.

The chain uses TRBV18 and TRBJ2-3, with 12 bases lining up with TRBD2. The CDR3 totals 18 residues. The V gene's germline CDR1 is KGHSH and CDR2 LQKENI. The ends lost 0 bases at V and 4 bases at J; junction bases unmatched: 8. DNA of the CDR3: TGTGCCAGCTCACCACCGGGGCTGACTAGCGGGAGCCCAGATACGCAGTATTTT. Translating gives CASSPPGLTSGSPDTQYF.

Ten or more counts support this clonotype. The chain is built from TRBV11-2 and TRBJ2-1, with 8 nucleotides matching TRBD2. The length of the CDR3 is 15 residues. Trimming took 3 bases from V and 2 from J; bases not matched to a gene: 3. Germline lookup yields CDR1 SGHAT and CDR2 FQNNGV. CDR3 sequence: CASSLAGGTYNEQFF. CDR3 DNA: TGTGCCAGCAGCTTGGCGGGAGGAACCTACAATGAGCAGTTCTTC.

CDR3 DNA: TGCGCCAGCAGCTTGGGGGGGCTAGCCGGGAATGAGCAGTTCTTC. It encodes CASSLGGLAGNEQFF. The V and J genes are TRBV5-1 and TRBJ2-1, with TRBD1 as a possible D gene (6 bases). The V end was cut by 0 bases, the J end by 7 bases, with 14 bases between. The CDR3 length is 15 residues. Germline CDR1 SGHRS, CDR2 YFSETQ.

This clonotype was seen ten or more times. The rearrangement uses TRBV6-2 or TRBV6-3 and TRBJ2-7; no reliable D call. Trimming shortened V by 6 bases and J by 3 bases, and 12 bases separated the two germline ends. Looked up from germline, CDR1 is MNHEY and CDR2 is SVGEGT. CDR3 length: 13 amino acids. The CDR3, as DNA: TGTGCCAGCAGCCCCTTCATAGGCTACGAGCAGTACTTC. This gives the protein CASSPFIGYEQYF.

In this sample, this clonotype turned up many times. The chain is built from TRBV5-5 and TRBJ1-6; TRBD1 might be the D (5 bases). This CDR3 has 16 amino acids. V was trimmed by 0 bases and J by 7 bases, leaving 14 bases between them. The germline V gene encodes CDR1 SGHKS and CDR2 YYEKEE (reference sequence). CDR3 in amino acids: CASSLDWGLRNSPLHF. In DNA, the CDR3 is TGTGCCAGCAGCTTGGATTGGGGCTTGAGAAATTCACCCCTCCACTTT. Based on the CDR3 plus reference TRBV5-5 and TRBJ1-6, the full variable domain is DAGVTQSPTHLIKTRGQQVTLRCSPISGHKSVSWYQQVLGQGPQFIFQYYEKEERGRGNFPDRFSARQFPNYSSELNVNALLLGDSALYLCASSLDWGLRNSPLHFGNGTRLTVT.

Comments on this clonotype: Just one base apart from a much larger clone, this may be a read error. The genes are TRBV20-1 and TRBJ2-7; the match to TRBD1 covers 7 bases. Germline CDR1 reads DFQATT; CDR2 reads SNEGSKA (reference sequence). CDR3 length: 14 residues. CDR3 amino acids: CSARDRDSSYELYF. CDR3 nucleotide sequence: TGCAGTGCTAGGGATCGGGACAGCTCCTACGAGCTGTACTTC.

The chain uses TRBV30 and TRBJ1-1; D is uncertain. V was shortened by 4 bases and J by 1 base, with 7 bases between the two germline ends. Germline loops: CDR1 GTSNPN, CDR2 SVGIG (reference sequence). This CDR3 has 12 amino acids. CDR3 protein: CAWNPENTEAFF. The CDR3, as DNA: TGTGCCTGGAACCCTGAGAACACTGAAGCTTTCTTT.